Given below is one T cell receptor (beta chain) in context. No antigen is known for it. The data were produced by immunoSEQ multiplex PCR, yet TCRdb's version contains in-frame clones alone and is incomplete. The table shows a few hundred thousand clones, with around 95% occurring only once. This specimen comes from a study of shared clonotypes between healthy human individuals. The naive CD8 population came from CD45RO-negative cells selected for CCR7, without terminally differentiated effector memory CD45RA+ cells. Study results and limitations: In the sorted subsets, rarefaction showed sequencing was incomplete despite large depth.

This sequence originates from a woman younger than 45 in good health. The sample consisted of naive CD8+ T cells sorted from blood.

CDR3 residues: CAWSGWTGNSPLHF. CDR3 nucleotides: TGTGCCTGGAGTGGGTGGACAGGGAATTCACCCCTCCACTTT. The rearrangement uses TRBV30 and TRBJ1-6; 8 bases map to TRBD1. The length of the CDR3 is 14 residues. The germline V gene encodes CDR1 GTSNPN and CDR2 SVGIG (reference sequence). V lost 1 base, J lost 7 bases, and 3 bases stayed unmatched.